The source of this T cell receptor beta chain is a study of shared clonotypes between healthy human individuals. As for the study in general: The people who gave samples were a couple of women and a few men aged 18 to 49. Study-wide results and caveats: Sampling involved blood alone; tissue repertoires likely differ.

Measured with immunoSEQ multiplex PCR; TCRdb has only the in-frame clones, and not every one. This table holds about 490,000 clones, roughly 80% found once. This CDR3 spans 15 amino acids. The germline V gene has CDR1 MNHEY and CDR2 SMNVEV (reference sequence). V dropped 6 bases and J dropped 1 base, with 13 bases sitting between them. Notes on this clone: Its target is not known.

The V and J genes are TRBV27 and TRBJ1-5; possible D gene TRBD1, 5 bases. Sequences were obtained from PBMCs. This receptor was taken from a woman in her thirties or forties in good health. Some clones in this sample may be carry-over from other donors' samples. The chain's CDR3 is CASRWTKGSNQPQHF. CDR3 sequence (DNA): TGTGCCAGCAGATGGACAAAGGGGAGCAATCAGCCCCAGCATTTT.